The 21 T cell receptor beta chains reported below all come from one sample, sequenced in a study of sequential checkpoint blockade in melanoma. Indicated treatment: randomized to nivolumab then ipilimumab (arm A) or the reverse (arm B). Generated by immunoSEQ multiplex PCR, the TCRdb table keeps only in-frame clones and is missing some. The table records about 20,000 clones, more than 70% of them present only once. The starting material was CD8+ T cells sorted from blood (inferred from file names), obtained from a patient given nivolumab and ipilimumab in sequence. The receptors here all came from a human donor with melanoma.

The V call is TRBV2, the J call TRBJ2-7, with 7 positions matching TRBD1. The CDR3 consists of 13 residues. Germline V gene lookup returns CDR1 SNHLY and CDR2 FYNNEI. After removal of 7 bases from V and 0 bases from J, the junction contained 3 bases not matched to a gene. For the CDR3, the DNA is TGTGCCAGCAAGGGACAGCACTCCTACGAGCAGTACTTC. It yields the protein CASKGQHSYEQYF.

The CDR3 DNA is TGTGCCAGCAGCTTGGGGACAGTTTACGAGCAGTACTTC. It is translated as CASSLGTVYEQYF. The chain links TRBV5-5 to TRBJ2-7; a weak D match, TRBD1 (6 bases). The CDR3 consists of 13 residues. The germline V and J ends were trimmed by 0 bases and 4 bases, with 8 bases remaining between them. Germline CDR1 SGHKS, CDR2 YYEKEE (reference sequence).

J is TRBJ2-7 and V is TRBV28; 8 positions match TRBD1. The V gene's germline CDR1 is MDHEN and CDR2 SYDVKM. V lost 6 bases to trimming and J lost 0 bases; unmatched junction nucleotides: 13. The CDR3 is 17 amino acids. The CDR3 DNA follows: TGTGCCAGCAGAAACCTTCGACAGGGGATATACTCCTACGAGCAGTACTTC. Its protein is CASRNLRQGIYSYEQYF.

Turning to this clone: Germline is not matched at one junction end, which may reflect a read error. The chain recombines TRBV5-6 with TRBJ1-2; D may be TRBD1 (5 bases). The germline V gene encodes CDR1 SGHDT and CDR2 YYEEEE. The CDR3 has 15 amino acids. The CDR3 region is CAGSWGGALTYGYTF. DNA for the CDR3: TGTGCCGGCAGCTGGGGCGGAGCGCTAACATATGGCTACACCTTC. The entire variable domain, with the rest obtained from reference TRBV5-6 and TRBJ1-2, is as follows: DAGVTQSPTHLIKTRGQQVTLRCSPKSGHDTVSWYQQALGQGPQFIFQYYEEEERQRGNFPDRFSGHQFPNYSSELNVNALLLGDSALYLCAGSWGGALTYGYTFGSGTRLTVV.

The chain couples TRBV19 to TRBJ1-1, with no clear D. The V end was cut by 5 bases, the J end by 3 bases, with 10 bases between. The CDR3 has 13 amino acids. The V gene's germline CDR1 is LNHDA and CDR2 SQIVND (reference sequence). CDR3 region: CASSPDTYTEAFF. For the CDR3, the DNA is TGTGCCAGTAGTCCCGACACTTACACTGAAGCTTTCTTT.

This clone was counted between two and nine times. The chain employs TRBV19 and TRBJ1-5; TRBD1 matches 8 bases. The V gene end was trimmed by 3 bases and the J gene end by 7 bases; junction bases not matched to a gene: 8. Germline CDR1 reads LNHDA; CDR2 reads SQIVND (reference sequence). The CDR3 has 15 amino acids. CDR3: CASSMAGGLGQPQHF. Here the CDR3 DNA reads TGTGCCAGTAGTATGGCAGGGGGCTTAGGGCAGCCCCAGCATTTT.

The V gene is TRBV19, the J gene TRBJ1-2; no clear D gene. The V and J ends lost 5 bases and 4 bases respectively, with 14 bases between them. Looked up from germline, CDR1 is LNHDA and CDR2 is SQIVND (reference sequence). The CDR3 has 14 amino acids. Here the CDR3 DNA reads TGTGCCAGTAGTCCACGGTTTAATAGCTATGGCTACACCTTC. Protein: CASSPRFNSYGYTF. The variable domain in full, with the rest retrieved from reference TRBV19 and TRBJ1-2, is DGGITQSPKYLFRKEGQNVTLSCEQNLNHDAMYWYRQDPGQGLRLIYYSQIVNDFQKGDIAEGYSVSREKKESFPLTVTSAQKNPTAFYLCASSPRFNSYGYTFGSGTRLTVV.

The CDR3 region has the DNA TGTGCCAGCAGCTTCTGGGGGCCGAGATACGAGCAGTACTTC. Translating it yields CASSFWGPRYEQYF. V is TRBV7-2 and J is TRBJ2-7, with D possibly matching TRBD1 (6 bases). The CDR3 is made up of 14 amino acids. Germline V CDR1 and CDR2: SGHTA, FQGNSA. The ends were cut back, 3 bases at V and 4 bases at J, with 13 bases in the middle.

The J gene is TRBJ2-7, the V gene TRBV28; 10 nucleotides agree with TRBD1. This CDR3 is 15 amino acids long. Germline CDR1 MDHEN, CDR2 SYDVKM. Trimming at V came to 4 bases and at J to 3 bases, leaving 6 bases not matched to a gene. CDR3 sequence: CASSSWDRGVYEQYF. The CDR3, as DNA: TGTGCCAGCAGTTCGTGGGACAGGGGCGTCTACGAGCAGTACTTC. Looking up the rest from reference TRBV28 and TRBJ2-7 gives the full variable domain: DVKVTQSSRYLVKRTGEKVFLECVQDMDHENMFWYRQDPGLGLRLIYFSYDVKMKEKGDIPEGYSVSREKKERFSLILESASTNQTSMYLCASSSWDRGVYEQYFGPGTRLTVT.

This clone occurred a few times. The chain carries TRBV19 and TRBJ1-3; the D is unclear. Germline V lookup: CDR1 LNHDA, CDR2 SQIVND (reference sequence). This CDR3 is 15 amino acids long. Trimming removed 4 bases from V and 0 bases from J, with 10 bases in between. In DNA, the CDR3 is TGTGCCAGTAGTAGCACAGCCTTCTCTGGAAACACCATATATTTT. This gives the protein CASSSTAFSGNTIYF.

The V and J genes are TRBV6-5 and TRBJ1-2; 7 nucleotides align to TRBD1. The CDR3 has 14 amino acids. The trim removed 4 bases at V and 0 bases at J, leaving 2 bases unmatched. Germline V gene data show CDR1 as MNHEY and CDR2 as SVGAGI. This CDR3 reads CASSFDRANYGYTF. CDR3 sequence (DNA): TGTGCCAGCAGTTTTGACAGGGCTAACTATGGCTACACCTTC.

This chain uses TRBV7-9 with TRBJ1-2, with 9 bases that match TRBD1. V lost 4 bases, J lost 2 bases, and 8 bases stayed unmatched. Germline assignment: CDR1 SEHNR and CDR2 FQNEAQ (reference sequence). This CDR3 has 16 amino acids. In DNA form, the CDR3 reads TGTGCCAGCAGCTCCTACCACGGGACAGGGAACTATGGCTACACCTTC. This translates into CASSSYHGTGNYGYTF. The variable domain in full, completed from reference TRBV7-9 and TRBJ1-2, reads DTGVSQNPRHKITKRGQNVTFRCDPISEHNRLYWYRQTLGQGPEFLTYFQNEAQLEKSRLLSDRFSAERPKGSFSTLEIQRTEQGDSAMYLCASSSYHGTGNYGYTFGSGTRLTVV.

This clone has more than one count but fewer than ten. The CDR3 DNA follows: TGTGCCAGTAGTACGGGAACTGGAAACACCATATATTTT. Translation: CASSTGTGNTIYF. This chain connects TRBV19 to TRBJ1-3; D remains unclear. This CDR3 is built from 13 residues. V was clipped by 4 bases and J by 2 bases, with 6 bases between them. Germline assignment: CDR1 LNHDA and CDR2 SQIVND (reference sequence).

The rearrangement joins TRBV5-4 to TRBJ1-1, with D maybe TRBD1 (5 bases). CDR1 SGHNT and CDR2 YYREEE come from the germline V gene (reference sequence). This CDR3 has 14 residues. V gave up 0 bases and J gave up 5 bases, with 11 bases separating them. The CDR3 region has the DNA TGTGCCAGCAGCTTGGGACAGCCCCAAACTGAAGCTTTCTTT. It yields the protein CASSLGQPQTEAFF.

The V and J genes are TRBV29-1 and TRBJ2-7, with 8 nucleotides matching TRBD2. J lost 3 bases, V lost 2 bases, and 3 bases had no gene match. The germline gives CDR1 SQVTM, CDR2 ANQGSEA. The CDR3 is 13 amino acids. The CDR3 region is CSVEPGGNYEQYF. CDR3 sequence (DNA): TGCAGCGTTGAACCGGGGGGGAACTACGAGCAGTACTTC.

The rearrangement links TRBV13 to TRBJ1-2; D remains ambiguous. With 6 bases removed from V and 4 bases from J, the gap between germline ends came to 15 bases. Germline V gives CDR1 PRHDT, CDR2 FYEKMQ (reference sequence). The CDR3 runs 14 residues. CDR3 residues: CASSYGERAYGYTF. The DNA of the CDR3 is TGTGCCAGCAGTTACGGGGAACGGGCCTATGGCTACACCTTC.

This chain joins TRBV15 and TRBJ2-3; 14 bases map to TRBD2. The J segment lost 2 bases and the V segment lost 5 bases, leaving 6 bases of the junction unmatched. The CDR3 runs 17 residues. Looked up from germline, CDR1 is LNHNV and CDR2 is YYDKDF (reference sequence). CDR3: CATSPRLAGGFTDTQYF. In DNA, the CDR3 is TGTGCCACCAGCCCCCGACTAGCGGGAGGGTTCACAGATACGCAGTATTTT.

The chain employs TRBV5-5 and TRBJ1-5; D unresolved. Germline lookup yields CDR1 SGHKS and CDR2 YYEKEE (reference sequence). V was clipped by 4 bases and J by 3 bases, with 8 bases between them. This CDR3 is built from 13 residues. CDR3 sequence reads: CASSPRINQPQHF. For the CDR3, the DNA is TGTGCCAGCAGCCCGCGGATCAATCAGCCCCAGCATTTT.

The rearrangement uses TRBV14 and TRBJ1-1; D uncertain. V was shortened by 1 base and J by 0 bases, with 15 bases between the two germline ends. Germline values: CDR1 SGHDN, CDR2 FVKESK. The CDR3 sequence is 17 residues long. CDR3 DNA sequence: TGTGCCAGCAGCCAAGCAGACAACTCCCCCATGAACACTGAAGCTTTCTTT. This gives the protein CASSQADNSPMNTEAFF.

The V and J genes are TRBV28 and TRBJ2-7; perhaps TRBD1 as D (5 bases). The V end lost 3 bases, the J end lost 7 bases, and 13 bases lay between the germline ends. CDR1 is MDHEN, CDR2 SYDVKM, per germline. This CDR3 is 13 amino acids long. The CDR3 bases are TGTGCCAGCAGTTTGGCACAGGTGGGGGAGCAGTACTTC. It codes for CASSLAQVGEQYF.

V is TRBV2 and J is TRBJ1-5; D possibly corresponds to TRBD1 (5 bases). This CDR3 region has 12 residues. CDR1 is SNHLY, CDR2 FYNNEI, per germline. V shed 8 bases and J shed 6 bases, with 11 bases lying between them. CDR3: CASGGRGQPQHF. The CDR3, as DNA: TGTGCCAGCGGGGGGAGGGGTCAGCCCCAGCATTTT.